A single sample is the source of the 16 T cell receptor beta chains below, sequenced in a study of T cell clonality in common variable immunodeficiency. Study results and caveats: In common variable immunodeficiency, TCR beta chains reportedly carried fewer deletions and N-nucleotide insertions.

No antigen is known for these receptors. The table came from immunoSEQ multiplex PCR; TCRdb's copy has only in-frame clones and leaves some out. The counts give roughly 42,000 clones, none of them seen only once; roughly 5.6% is held by the top ten. Sequencing input: peripheral blood mononuclear cells. The receptors here all came from a human donor with common variable immunodeficiency.

This clone appeared many times. From the germline J gene comes the end of the CDR3, since the read stops 3 residues before it. This chain joins TRBV20-1 and TRBJ1-1, with 7 bases lining up with TRBD1. V trimming: 2 bases; J trimming: 3 bases; junction bases outside the gene matches: 0. The CDR3 is 12 residues long. Germline V gene lookup returns CDR1 DFQATT and CDR2 SNEGSKA (reference sequence). This chain's CDR3 is CSARQGDTEAFF. The covered CDR3 bases are TGCAGTGCTAGACAGGGGGACACTGAA.

To note about this clone: The junction departs from germline at one end; a sequencing error may be responsible. The CDR3 end is not reached by the read, which stops 3 residues before it; the germline J gene fills it in. This chain connects TRBV7-2 to TRBJ1-1; a weak D match, TRBD1 (5 bases). Germline CDR1 reads SGHTA; CDR2 reads FQGNSA. The CDR3 totals 18 residues. CDR3 DNA, as far as it was read: TGTGCCAACAGCTTAGCAAGCGCGGGGCAGAGGCCAAAAAAGGAA. Amino acids: CANSLASAGQRPKKE. In full, the CDR3 is CANSLASAGQRPKKEAFF.

This clone was seen at least ten times. From the germline J gene comes the end of the CDR3, since the read stops 3 residues before it. The rearrangement uses TRBV5-1 and TRBJ2-6; D is uncertain. CDR3 length equals 14 residues. The germline gives CDR1 SGHRS, CDR2 YFSETQ. The ends were cut back, 4 bases at V and 2 bases at J, with 7 bases in the middle. CDR3 loop: CASSKQPGANVLTF. The sequenced part of the CDR3 DNA is TGCGCCAGCAGCAAACAGCCTGGGGCCAACGTC. Looking up the rest from reference TRBV5-1 and TRBJ2-6 gives the full variable domain: KAGVTQTPRYLIKTRGQQVTLSCSPISGHRSVSWYQQTPGQGLQFLFEYFSETQRNKGNFPGRFSGRQFSNSRSEMNVSTLELGDSALYLCASSKQPGANVLTFGAGSRLTVL.

This clone was seen at least ten times. The CDR3 extends 3 residues past the end of the read, so its final part is completed from the germline J gene. This chain uses TRBV5-1 with TRBJ2-2; 11 bases map to TRBD2. This CDR3 has 16 residues. Germline-derived CDR1 and CDR2 are SGHRS and YFSETQ. With 3 bases clipped from V and 7 bases from J, the junction kept 8 bases outside the gene matches. CDR3 residues: CASSSQLAGEVGELFF. The sequenced part of the CDR3 DNA is TGCGCCAGCAGCTCCCAACTAGCGGGGGAGGTCGGGGAG.

This clone was recorded at least ten times. The sequenced fragment ends 3 residues before the CDR3 boundary, so the rest is inferred from the germline J gene. The chain uses TRBV29-1 and TRBJ1-1; possibly TRBD1 for D (6 bases). V dropped 7 bases and J dropped 6 bases, with 18 bases sitting between them. The germline V gene has CDR1 SQVTM and CDR2 ANQGSEA. There are 13 residues in the CDR3. The sequenced CDR3 bases are TGCAGCGCAAAAACACAGGGAACGGCTGAA. It specifies CSAKTQGTAE. In full, the CDR3 reads CSAKTQGTAEAFF.

Of note for this clone: The CDR3 end lies 3 residues beyond the end of the read and is filled in from the germline J gene. The J gene is TRBJ1-2, the V gene TRBV7-9, with TRBD1 matching over 8 bases. Losses at the gene ends were 5 bases for V and 4 bases for J; bases not matched to a gene: 3. Germline V gene lookup returns CDR1 SEHNR and CDR2 FQNEAQ (reference sequence). The CDR3 is 13 residues long. CDR3 residues: CASSGDRFYGYTF. The sequenced part of the CDR3 DNA is TGTGCCAGCAGCGGGGACAGGTTCTATGGC.

This clone has a handful of counts. The sequenced CDR3 bases are TGTGCCACCGCGACAGGGAGGTATGGC. Its protein is CATATGRYG. The entire CDR3 reads CATATGRYGYTF. The chain carries TRBV2 and TRBJ1-2; 7 bases are shared with TRBD1. The read gets to within 3 residues of the CDR3 end, and the germline J gene fills in the rest. This CDR3 spans 12 amino acids. V shed 10 bases, J shed 5 bases, and the junction held 7 bases outside the gene matches. CDR1 SNHLY and CDR2 FYNNEI come from the germline V gene.

At least ten counts were recorded for this clone. The read ends 3 residues shy of where the CDR3 ends; the end is completed using the germline J gene. V gene TRBV30 combines with J gene TRBJ2-1; 9 bases are a match to TRBD2. The CDR3 runs 15 residues. Trimming removed 5 bases from V and 8 bases from J; junction bases left unmatched: 13. Germline CDR1 GTSNPN, CDR2 SVGIG (reference sequence). The sequenced part of the CDR3 DNA is TGTGCCTGGTCACCCCTGGCGGGAGGGTTTCATGAG. It codes for CAWSPLAGGFHE. The whole CDR3 sequence reads CAWSPLAGGFHEQFF.

This clone has only a few counts. Read coverage stops 3 residues before the CDR3 terminus; the germline J gene supplies the remainder. V usage is TRBV7-9 and J usage is TRBJ2-7, with D perhaps matching TRBD1 (5 bases). Germline V gene data show CDR1 as SEHNR and CDR2 as FQNEAQ (reference sequence). Between the trimmed V and J ends, which lost 5 bases and 5 bases, there was a span of 19 bases. CDR3 length: 15 amino acids. CDR3 loop: CASSPWGGSLNEQYF. The DNA read from the CDR3 is TGTGCCAGCAGCCCCTGGGGCGGTTCACTGAACGAG.

Points on this clone: The read falls 3 residues short of the CDR3 end, and the missing part is taken from the germline J gene. The chain recombines TRBV19 with TRBJ2-2; D might be TRBD2 (6 bases). Trimming took 3 bases from V and 0 from J, leaving 8 bases between them. CDR3 length equals 15 residues. The germline CDR1 and CDR2 sequences are LNHDA and SQIVND (reference sequence). CDR3 DNA, as far as it was read: TGTGCCAGTAGTATCGGGGGAGCGAACACCGGGGAG. It translates to CASSIGGANTGE. The CDR3 as a whole reads CASSIGGANTGELFF.

This clone was observed a few times. CDR3 region: CASSAGRAGTGELFF. The DNA read from the CDR3 is TGTGCCAGCAGCGCAGGACGGGCGGGGACCGGGGAG. This chain uses TRBV7-2 with TRBJ2-2; D might be TRBD2 (6 bases). The read ends 3 residues early relative to the CDR3; the germline J gene fills the gap. V was trimmed by 5 bases and J by 5 bases, leaving 15 bases between them. Per the germline V gene, CDR1 is SGHTA and CDR2 is FQGNSA. This CDR3 is 15 amino acids long. Full variable domain (outside the CDR3, taken from reference TRBV7-2 and TRBJ2-2): GAGVSQSPSNKVTEKGKDVELRCDPISGHTALYWYRQSLGQGLEFLIYFQGNSAPDKSGLPSDRFSAERTGGSVSTLTIQRTQQEDSAVYLCASSAGRAGTGELFFGEGSRLTVL.

This clone was observed a few times. The sequence runs out 3 residues before the end of the CDR3; the remainder is reconstructed from the germline J gene. The chain carries TRBV19 and TRBJ1-5, with TRBD1 matching over 7 bases. V shed 4 bases, J shed 1 base, and the junction held 7 bases outside the gene matches. The CDR3 is made up of 16 amino acids. Germline V gene data show CDR1 as LNHDA and CDR2 as SQIVND (reference sequence). CDR3 protein: CASSKEGRGSNQPQHF. The part of the CDR3 DNA that was read is TGTGCCAGTAGTAAGGAGGGCAGGGGGAGCAATCAGCCC. Full variable domain (outside the CDR3, taken from reference TRBV19 and TRBJ1-5): DGGITQSPKYLFRKEGQNVTLSCEQNLNHDAMYWYRQDPGQGLRLIYYSQIVNDFQKGDIAEGYSVSREKKESFPLTVTSAQKNPTAFYLCASSKEGRGSNQPQHFGDGTRLSIL.

This clone appeared a few times. The CDR3 end lies 3 residues beyond the end of the read and is filled in from the germline J gene. This chain links TRBV7-3 with TRBJ2-5, with TRBD1 as a possible D gene (5 bases). Germline V gene data show CDR1 as SGHTA and CDR2 as FQGTGA. V shed 5 bases and J shed 4 bases, with 17 bases lying between them. This CDR3 is 15 amino acids long. The part of the CDR3 DNA that was read is TGTGCCAGCAGCACATACGCAGGGAATGGAGAGACC. Residues: CASSTYAGNGET. The complete CDR3 sequence is CASSTYAGNGETQYF.

In this sample, this clone turned up a few times. The read halts 3 residues ahead of the CDR3 end, with the missing end drawn from the germline J gene. This chain links TRBV30 with TRBJ1-2; 7 positions agree with TRBD1. The V and J ends lost 5 bases and 5 bases, in that order; junction bases with no gene match: 14. The CDR3 contains 15 residues. The germline V gene encodes CDR1 GTSNPN and CDR2 SVGIG (reference sequence). Here the CDR3 reads CAWVEPGQRHYGYTF. CDR3 DNA, as far as it was read: TGTGCCTGGGTTGAACCGGGACAGAGGCATTATGGC.

Comment on this clone: The read halts 3 residues ahead of the CDR3 end, with the missing end drawn from the germline J gene. The V call is TRBV6-2 or TRBV6-3, the J call TRBJ1-2; possible D gene TRBD1, 5 bases. This CDR3 comprises 13 residues. Trimming removed 2 bases from V and 5 bases from J, with 9 bases in between. The germline V gene encodes CDR1 MNHEY and CDR2 SVGEGT. CDR3 region: CASSYERGYGYTF. Incomplete CDR3 DNA: TGTGCCAGCAGTTACGAACGGGGGTATGGC.

This clone was observed many times. The read halts 3 residues ahead of the CDR3 end, with the missing end drawn from the germline J gene. This rearrangement joins TRBV20-1 to TRBJ2-7; 8 bases agree with TRBD2. After removal of 0 bases from V and 6 bases from J, the junction contained 7 bases not matched to a gene. The CDR3 sequence is 14 residues long. CDR1 is DFQATT, CDR2 SNEGSKA, per germline (reference sequence). The CDR3 DNA, read in part, is TGCAGTGCTAGAGATAGACCGGGGGGGCGCGAG. Translated, it gives CSARDRPGGRE. The whole CDR3 sequence is CSARDRPGGREQYF.